These 17 T cell receptor beta chains were sequenced from one sample in a study of T cells in severe cutaneous drug reactions. Bulk and single-cell libraries used iRepertoire multiplex PCR with TCR subtype-specific primers. TCRdb re-called the multiplex PCR reads; one entry per CDR3 protein, DNA not given. In total, the table holds 21,000 or so distinct CDR3 sequences. Sequenced patients had Stevens-Johnson syndrome or toxic epidermal necrolysis caused by carbamazepine. Specimen: PBMCs. All receptors come from a human donor with toxic epidermal necrolysis, a severe cutaneous drug reaction.

The CDR3 spells CASKASNYGYTF. This rearrangement joins TRBV28 to TRBJ1-2. The germline CDR1 and CDR2 sequences are MDHEN and SYDVKM. The CDR3 runs to 12 residues.

This clonotype is classed as medium-sized by frequency. The chain is built from TRBV18 and TRBJ2-2. In germline, CDR1 is KGHSH, CDR2 LQKENI. The CDR3 contains 14 residues. CDR3 amino acids: CASSAQGNTGELFF.

The chain recombines TRBV27 with TRBJ2-7; TCRdb returns TRBD1, unconfirmable since there is no DNA. The CDR3 contains 13 residues. Germline CDR1 is MNHEY and CDR2 is SMNVEV (reference sequence). The CDR3 is CASSWGRNYEQYF.

The J gene is TRBJ1-4, the V gene TRBV19; the TCRdb D gene call, TRBD1, has no DNA to confirm it. CDR3 length: 15 residues. Germline loops: CDR1 LNHDA, CDR2 SQIVND (reference sequence). CDR3 sequence: CASSTLAATNEKLFF.

The chain links TRBV2 to TRBJ1-4; there is no DNA to check the TCRdb D call of TRBD1. Germline V lookup: CDR1 SNHLY, CDR2 FYNNEI. This CDR3 is 14 amino acids long. The CDR3 spells CASSEQGRGEKLFF.

This clonotype is labeled medium-sized (0.01 to 0.1%) based on frequency. This chain connects TRBV6-2 or TRBV6-3 to TRBJ2-7; absent DNA, TCRdb's TRBD1 call cannot be checked. Per germline, CDR1 MNHEY and CDR2 SVGEGT. This CDR3 comprises 11 residues. This CDR3 reads CASGDRLRQYF.

The genes are TRBV20-1 and TRBJ1-1; TCRdb's D call, TRBD1, is unchecked because there is no DNA. The V gene's germline CDR1 is DFQATT and CDR2 SNEGSKA (reference sequence). The CDR3 spans 13 residues. The CDR3 region is CSAKGHGNTEAFF.

This clonotype shows up as medium-sized (0.01 to 0.1%) by frequency. V usage is TRBV7-8 and J usage is TRBJ1-1; TCRdb returns TRBD1, unconfirmable since there is no DNA. Germline CDR1 is SGHVS and CDR2 is FQNEAQ. This CDR3 is 15 amino acids long. CDR3: CASSATGGGAAEAFF.

The chain employs TRBV7-9 and TRBJ2-1; TCRdb designates TRBD2, a call that cannot be tested without DNA. The CDR3 has 14 residues. Germline V gene data show CDR1 as SEHNR and CDR2 as FQNEAQ (reference sequence). The CDR3 sequence: CASSRTSEVNEQFF.

The rearrangement uses TRBV3-1 and TRBJ1-3; TCRdb indicates TRBD1, and absent DNA this call remains unverified. The CDR3 sequence is 15 residues long. CDR1 and CDR2 from the germline V gene are LGHDT and YNNKEL (reference sequence). CDR3 residues: CASSLHRDSGNTIYF.

The chain carries TRBV29-1 and TRBJ2-7; there is no DNA to check the TCRdb D call of TRBD2. The V gene's germline CDR1 is SQVTM and CDR2 ANQGSEA. CDR3 length equals 15 residues. The CDR3 reads CSVNLARFSAYEQYF.

This rearrangement joins TRBV19 to TRBJ2-1; the TCRdb D gene call, TRBD2, has no DNA to confirm it. The germline V gene has CDR1 LNHDA and CDR2 SQIVND (reference sequence). The CDR3 covers 15 residues. CDR3 sequence reads: CASSTPGEGYNEQFF.

The J gene is TRBJ1-5, the V gene TRBV5-1; as DNA is missing, the TRBD1 call by TCRdb cannot be tested. CDR1 and CDR2 (germline): SGHRS, YFSETQ. The CDR3 runs to 13 residues. CDR3 in amino acids: CASSLGGGQPQHF. The complete variable domain, with remaining parts taken from reference TRBV5-1 and TRBJ1-5, reads KAGVTQTPRYLIKTRGQQVTLSCSPISGHRSVSWYQQTPGQGLQFLFEYFSETQRNKGNFPGRFSGRQFSNSRSEMNVSTLELGDSALYLCASSLGGGQPQHFGDGTRLSIL.

The chain is built from TRBV7-2 and TRBJ2-3. CDR3 length equals 12 residues. Germline lookup yields CDR1 SGHTA and CDR2 FQGNSA. CDR3 sequence: CASSLLADTQYF.

The gene calls are TRBV5-4 and TRBJ2-7; with no DNA, the TCRdb D assignment of TRBD2 cannot be verified. In germline, CDR1 is SGHNT, CDR2 YYREEE (reference sequence). The CDR3 is 15 amino acids. The CDR3 loop reads CASSLDGGQRFEQYF.

The chain carries TRBV5-1 and TRBJ2-1; there is no DNA to check the TCRdb D call of TRBD2. This CDR3 has 15 amino acids. Germline CDR1 SGHRS, CDR2 YFSETQ. This chain's CDR3 is CASSPGTSGISEQFF.

V usage is TRBV29-1 and J usage is TRBJ2-4; the D call from TCRdb, TRBD2, cannot be confirmed without DNA. This CDR3 is built from 19 residues. In germline, CDR1 is SQVTM, CDR2 ANQGSEA. CDR3 in amino acids: CSVEDHGLAGVGAKNIQYF.